What follows are 26 T cell receptor beta chains derived from one specimen sequenced in a study of blood T cell repertoires in COVID-19. Profiling relied on immunoSEQ multiplex PCR, and the TCRdb table lists in-frame clones only, not all of them. The profile shows 250,000 to 350,000 clones, 90% of them singletons. Sequencing was carried out using PBMCs or T cells enriched from blood (not recorded which). These receptors were collected from a woman aged 18-29 years with acute COVID-19.

The CDR3 DNA follows: TGTGCCAGCATATCCGGGCAGGGCTACGAGCAGTACTTC. This codes for CASISGQGYEQYF. The rearrangement uses TRBV28 and TRBJ2-7, with a possible D match to TRBD1 (5 bases). Trimming shortened V by 7 bases and J by 3 bases, and 13 bases separated the two germline ends. This CDR3 spans 13 amino acids. Germline values: CDR1 MDHEN, CDR2 SYDVKM.

This chain connects TRBV30 to TRBJ2-1; 8 bases map to TRBD2. With V trimmed by 4 bases and J by 8 bases, 13 bases remained unmatched. Germline-derived CDR1 and CDR2 are GTSNPN and SVGIG (reference sequence). The CDR3 extends over 15 amino acids. CDR3 DNA sequence: TGTGCCTGGACCCTGAGCGGGAGTCAAGGCGATGAGCAGTTCTTC. Amino acids: CAWTLSGSQGDEQFF.

This chain joins TRBV5-1 and TRBJ2-7; 12 nucleotides agree with TRBD2. The CDR3 has 17 amino acids. V trimming: 1 base; J trimming: 2 bases; junction bases outside the gene matches: 7. The germline V gene encodes CDR1 SGHRS and CDR2 YFSETQ. The CDR3 sequence: CASSLLRWTSGAYEQYF. DNA for the CDR3: TGCGCCAGCAGCTTGTTGAGGTGGACTAGCGGGGCCTACGAGCAGTACTTC.

This clone has a handful of counts. The CDR3 bases are TGTGCCAGCAGCACGAGACTAGCGGGAATTTACGAGCAGTACTTC. Protein sequence: CASSTRLAGIYEQYF. V and J are TRBV11-1 and TRBJ2-7; 11 bases line up with TRBD2. The germline gives CDR1 SGHAT, CDR2 FQDESV (reference sequence). The CDR3 sequence is 15 residues long. V dropped 5 bases and J dropped 4; count of bases not matched to a gene: 7.

The chain combines TRBV6-5 with TRBJ1-1; no clear D. This CDR3 has 15 amino acids. Trimming pared 5 bases from V and 3 bases from J, leaving 16 bases between. Germline CDR1 MNHEY, CDR2 SVGAGI. The CDR3 sequence is CASSKRTVRDTEAFF. The CDR3 DNA sequence: TGTGCCAGCAGTAAACGAACAGTCAGAGACACTGAAGCTTTCTTT.

This chain links TRBV7-2 with TRBJ1-1; D may be TRBD1 (6 bases). V was clipped by 3 bases and J by 5 bases, with 22 bases between them. CDR1 SGHTA and CDR2 FQGNSA come from the germline V gene. This CDR3 has 17 amino acids. The CDR3: CASSFNRDTSWKTEAFF. CDR3 nucleotide sequence: TGTGCCAGCAGCTTCAACCGGGACACCTCGTGGAAAACTGAAGCTTTCTTT.

This clone turned up a few times. The rearrangement uses TRBV6-5 and TRBJ2-5; 7 bases agree with TRBD1. With 2 bases clipped from V and 5 bases from J, the junction kept 8 bases outside the gene matches. Germline CDR1 reads MNHEY; CDR2 reads SVGAGI. The CDR3 is 15 residues long. Written as DNA, the CDR3 is TGTGCCAGCAGTTACGCGGTAGGGGGCGGCGAGACCCAGTACTTC. As protein: CASSYAVGGGETQYF.

The chain combines TRBV19 with TRBJ2-3, with a possible D match to TRBD1 (5 bases). Germline V CDR1 and CDR2: LNHDA, SQIVND (reference sequence). Trimming shortened V by 3 bases and J by 2 bases, and 12 bases separated the two germline ends. This CDR3 has 15 amino acids. The CDR3 sequence is CASSMGRAVTDTQYF. For the CDR3, the DNA is TGTGCCAGTAGTATGGGCAGGGCGGTCACAGATACGCAGTATTTT.

This clone was counted only a few times. This chain uses TRBV28 with TRBJ1-3; 8 bases line up with TRBD1. The CDR3 has 14 amino acids. The junction had 4 bases not matched to a gene; V was cut back by 4 bases and J by 5 bases. The germline V gene has CDR1 MDHEN and CDR2 SYDVKM. CDR3 region: CASSSGQVRNTIYF. The CDR3 DNA sequence: TGTGCCAGCAGTTCGGGACAGGTTAGAAACACCATATATTTT.

The V call is TRBV2, the J call TRBJ1-5; TRBD1 matches 7 bases. The J segment lost 1 base and the V segment lost 4 bases, leaving 13 bases of the junction unmatched. The CDR3 runs 18 residues. The germline V gene has CDR1 SNHLY and CDR2 FYNNEI. CDR3 region: CASSAIARDRKSNQPQHF. CDR3 sequence (DNA): TGTGCCAGCAGTGCGATAGCCCGGGACAGAAAAAGCAATCAGCCCCAGCATTTT.

CDR3 bases: TGTGCCAGCAGTTTATCGGGACAGGGGACGAAAACACGCACCGGGGAGCTGTTTTTT. This encodes CASSLSGQGTKTRTGELFF. This rearrangement joins TRBV27 to TRBJ2-2; 10 bases align to TRBD1. CDR3 size: 19 residues. Trimming cost V 0 bases and J 4 bases; bases outside gene matches: 11. Germline loops: CDR1 MNHEY, CDR2 SMNVEV (reference sequence).

The V and J genes are TRBV9 and TRBJ1-5; D is perhaps TRBD1 (5 bases). V lost 4 bases to trimming and J lost 8 bases, with 13 bases between them. Looked up from germline, CDR1 is SGDLS and CDR2 is YYNGEE. The CDR3 contains 13 residues. This CDR3 is CASSSGGGEPQHF. The CDR3 region has the DNA TGTGCCAGCAGCTCCGGGGGTGGGGAGCCCCAGCATTTT.

This clone was recorded once. The rearrangement joins TRBV28 to TRBJ1-2; 10 bases line up with TRBD1. Germline V gives CDR1 MDHEN, CDR2 SYDVKM. Germline trimming cut 4 bases from V and 3 bases from J; bases unmatched to any gene: 5. This CDR3 has 15 residues. DNA for the CDR3: TGTGCCAGCAGTTCGGGACAGGGGAGTGACTATGGCTACACCTTC. Translation: CASSSGQGSDYGYTF.

The chain links TRBV19 to TRBJ2-3; 10 bases fit TRBD1. CDR3 length equals 13 residues. CDR1 LNHDA and CDR2 SQIVND come from the germline V gene (reference sequence). With V trimmed by 7 bases and J by 7 bases, 5 bases remained unmatched. This CDR3 reads CASTETGGNTQYF. CDR3 nucleotide sequence: TGTGCCAGTACAGAGACAGGGGGCAATACGCAGTATTTT.

The genes are TRBV3-1 (or the pseudogene TRBV3-2) and TRBJ1-5; maybe TRBD1 (6 bases). V shed 1 base and J shed 4 bases, with 11 bases lying between them. The CDR3 has 15 residues. The V gene's germline CDR1 is LGHDT and CDR2 YNNKEL (reference sequence). Here the CDR3 reads CASSQGQVKNQPQHF. For the CDR3, the DNA is TGTGCCAGCAGCCAAGGACAGGTGAAGAATCAGCCCCAGCATTTT.

The rearrangement joins TRBV24-1 to TRBJ2-1; the match to TRBD1 covers 7 bases. The CDR3 has 14 residues. Germline V gene sequence: CDR1 KGHDR, CDR2 SFDVKD. The ends lost 4 bases at V and 9 bases at J; junction bases unmatched: 8. CDR3 nucleotide sequence: TGTGCCACCAGTGACGGACAGGCCCGCAGTGAGCAGTTCTTC. It yields the protein CATSDGQARSEQFF.

The chain links TRBV18 to TRBJ1-1; the match to TRBD1 covers 8 bases. Germline V lookup: CDR1 KGHSH, CDR2 LQKENI. V gave up 4 bases and J gave up 3 bases; unmatched junction bases: 7. The CDR3 sequence is 15 residues long. CDR3 coding DNA: TGTGCCAGCTCACAGGGACAGGTCGGGGACACTGAAGCTTTCTTT. Protein sequence: CASSQGQVGDTEAFF. Full variable domain (missing parts from reference TRBV18 and TRBJ1-1): NAGVMQNPRHLVRRRGQEARLRCSPMKGHSHVYWYRQLPEEGLKFMVYLQKENIIDESGMPKERFSAEFPKEGPSILRIQQVVRGDSAAYFCASSQGQVGDTEAFFGQGTRLTVV.

This clone was seen a few times. The chain carries TRBV6-5 and TRBJ2-5; TRBD1 matches at 7 bases. J was trimmed by 3 bases and V by 5 bases; bases with no gene match: 6. This CDR3 contains 14 residues. In germline, CDR1 is MNHEY, CDR2 SVGAGI. The CDR3 reads CASSPTDREETQYF. The CDR3 DNA is TGTGCCAGCAGTCCGACCGACAGGGAAGAGACCCAGTACTTC.

The J gene is TRBJ2-1, the V gene TRBV5-8; D not resolved. V was shortened by 6 bases and J by 3 bases, with 4 bases between the two germline ends. Germline loops: CDR1 SGHTS, CDR2 YDEGEE. The length of the CDR3 is 11 residues. CDR3 coding DNA: TGTGCCAGCACCATCTACAATGAGCAGTTCTTC. It yields the protein CASTIYNEQFF.

This clone has just one count. This rearrangement joins TRBV9 to TRBJ2-1, with 7 nucleotides matching TRBD2. Unmatched junction bases numbered 3, after V lost 2 bases and J lost 4 bases. This CDR3 spans 14 amino acids. The germline V gene encodes CDR1 SGDLS and CDR2 YYNGEE. CDR3 coding DNA: TGTGCCAGCAGCGTCCTAGCGGAGTACAATGAGCAGTTCTTC. Amino acid sequence: CASSVLAEYNEQFF.

CDR3 sequence reads: CASSPRPWMTGDEAFF. CDR3 bases: TGTGCCAGCAGTCCCCGTCCGTGGATGACAGGGGATGAAGCTTTCTTT. The rearrangement joins TRBV27 to TRBJ1-1, with TRBD1 identical over 8 bases. The CDR3 consists of 16 residues. The V gene's germline CDR1 is MNHEY and CDR2 SMNVEV (reference sequence). V lost 5 bases and J lost 7; bases outside the gene matches: 15.

This clone appeared a few times. This sequence joins TRBV10-1 and TRBJ2-1, with D perhaps matching TRBD2 (6 bases). The V gene lost 0 bases and the J gene lost 7 bases, with 7 bases spanning the gap. Germline values: CDR1 WNHNN, CDR2 SYGVQD (reference sequence). The CDR3 spans 13 residues. The CDR3 bases are TGCGCCAGCAGTGAGTCTGGAGGGAATGAGCAGTTCTTC. Its translation is CASSESGGNEQFF.

The V gene is TRBV28, the J gene TRBJ1-1; possible D gene TRBD1, 6 bases. The CDR3 spans 15 residues. In germline, CDR1 is MDHEN, CDR2 SYDVKM. V dropped 6 bases and J dropped 4 bases, with 18 bases sitting between them. CDR3 sequence (DNA): TGTGCCAGCAGCCCACAGGGTTATGGGAGCACTGAAGCTTTCTTT. Its protein is CASSPQGYGSTEAFF.

The rearrangement links TRBV9 to TRBJ1-2; D perhaps matches TRBD1 (5 bases). Per germline, CDR1 SGDLS and CDR2 YYNGEE. There are 14 residues in the CDR3. The ends were cut back, 0 bases at V and 8 bases at J, with 14 bases in the middle. The CDR3 DNA reads TGTGCCAGCAGCGTAGAGCCGGGGGTGGAGGGCTACACCTTC. This codes for CASSVEPGVEGYTF.

This chain uses TRBV7-2 with TRBJ1-5, with 7 bases matching TRBD1. The germline CDR1 and CDR2 sequences are SGHTA and FQGNSA. V trimming: 5 bases; J trimming: 0 bases; junction bases outside the gene matches: 4. The CDR3 sequence is 15 residues long. CDR3 loop: CASSPQGGSNQPQHF. In DNA, the CDR3 is TGTGCCAGCAGCCCCCAGGGGGGTAGCAATCAGCCCCAGCATTTT.

The chain joins TRBV10-3 to TRBJ2-2; TRBD1 agrees at 7 bases. CDR1 and CDR2 (germline): ENHRY, SYGVKD. CDR3 length: 16 residues. Trimming removed 4 bases from V and 6 bases from J; junction bases left unmatched: 11. CDR3 nucleotide sequence: TGTGCCATCAGTGCCACGACAGGGAAAGGTGCCGGGGAGCTGTTTTTT. This codes for CAISATTGKGAGELFF.